This TCR beta chain was sequenced during a study of radiation and T cells in renal cell carcinoma. Across the study: Nephrectomy followed 15 Gy stereotactic body radiation by 4 weeks.

Regarding the study as a whole: From baseline, blood top tumor clonotypes peaked at 2 weeks post-radiation.

As regards this clone: Its target is not known.

This table comes from immunoSEQ multiplex PCR, and its TCRdb copy is limited to in-frame clones, with some not included. The table has about 130,000 clones, approximately 85% seen once. CDR3 length: 16 amino acids. Germline V lookup: CDR1 LGHNT, CDR2 FRNRAP. The J segment lost 4 bases and the V segment lost 3 bases, leaving 10 bases of the junction unmatched. Specified time point: blood 2 weeks post-SBRT. The treatment: 15 Gy SBRT to primary tumor, nephrectomy 4 weeks later. The patient's renal cell carcinoma had clear cell pathology. The specimen comprised blood, sampled from a patient whose treatment included radiotherapy and nephrectomy. This chain uses TRBV12-5 with TRBJ1-2; 8 nucleotides line up with TRBD1. The receptor was derived from a man aged 45-60 years with renal cell carcinoma. CDR3 sequence: CASGFASGGLGYGYTF. The DNA for the CDR3 is TGTGCTAGTGGTTTCGCCTCAGGGGGCTTAGGCTATGGCTACACCTTC.